This TCR beta chain was observed in a study of graft-versus-host responses after intestinal transplantation. On the study more broadly: All recipients were given anti-thymocyte globulin induction, and tacrolimus and steroids were then administered for three to four years.

The CDR3 is 14 amino acids. The ends were cut back, 4 bases at V and 2 bases at J, with 13 bases in the middle. Germline CDR1 is SGDLS and CDR2 is YYNGEE. Generated by immunoSEQ multiplex PCR, the TCRdb table keeps only in-frame clones and is missing some. The data contain roughly 14,000 clones, 33% of them singletons. Investigators plated 200,000 CFSE-labeled responder cells together with 200,000 irradiated stimulator cells labeled with violet dye. A few counts support this clone. The starting material was alloreactive CD8+ T cells from a mixed lymphocyte reaction culture, obtained before intestinal transplant. Subset reported: CFSE-low proliferating T cells sorted from roughly six-day pre-transplant mixed lymphocyte reaction (GvH or HvG direction). The TCR originated in a human patient who received an intestinal transplant. This sequence joins TRBV9 and TRBJ2-7; weak D call: TRBD2 (6 bases). CDR3 sequence: CASSPGGLAYEQYF. For the CDR3, the DNA is TGTGCCAGCAGCCCCGGGGGACTCGCCTACGAGCAGTACTTC.